This T cell receptor (beta chain) originates from a study of human T cells and chemical hapten exposure. The study, taken as a whole, reports: A positive correlation with patch test score was found for PT1 expanded TCR counts.

The time point here: patch test 2, 6 weeks after DPC sensitization. Indicated treatment: therapeutic diphenylcyclopropenone sensitization with weekly scalp DPC. Germline CDR1 and CDR2: SGHVS and FQNEAQ. CDR3 length: 15 amino acids. Trimming pared 7 bases from V and 10 bases from J, leaving 23 bases between. For this clonotype: What it binds is unknown.

TCRdb passed the RACE reads through MiXCR, listing each CDR3 protein once. The table has a few hundred thousand distinct CDR3 sequences, roughly 6% seen once; the top ten hold more than 5.5%. The material sequenced was whole blood, taken in connection with sensitization to the hapten diphenylcyclopropenone (DPC). The genes are TRBV7-8 and TRBJ2-1; D unresolved. This TCR came from a woman aged 18-35 years with alopecia areata. Some clones in this sample may be carry-over from other donors' samples. The CDR3 loop reads CASTWTDRGSREQFF. The CDR3 nucleotides read TGTGCCAGCACCTGGACCGACCGAGGATCAAGGGAGCAGTTCTTC.